This T cell receptor beta chain is drawn from a study of T cell responses to AZD1222 COVID-19 vaccine. Study information: Combined were second doses at about 4 or about 12 weeks. Findings and caveats of the study: Repertoire sampling happened only post peak T cell response. Reportedly, nearly half the spike-specific TCRs target unmutated variant regions.

The CDR3 extends over 14 amino acids. CDR1 is SGHAT, CDR2 FQDESV, per germline (reference sequence). Deletions cut 2 bases from V and 8 bases from J, with 15 bases between. The method was immunoSEQ multiplex PCR; TCRdb's version includes in-frame clones alone and lacks a portion of them. This sample has some 150,000 clones, with less than 95% found just once. Points on this clone: Its antigen is unknown.

Sequenced here: peripheral blood, sampled on day 0 of AZD1222 vaccination. The TCR sequence derives from an adult in good health. This sequence joins TRBV11-1 and TRBJ1-2, with D uncertain. The DNA of the CDR3 is TGTGCCAGCAGCTTAACCTATTTAGACGGGGGCTACACCTTC. Amino acids: CASSLTYLDGGYTF.